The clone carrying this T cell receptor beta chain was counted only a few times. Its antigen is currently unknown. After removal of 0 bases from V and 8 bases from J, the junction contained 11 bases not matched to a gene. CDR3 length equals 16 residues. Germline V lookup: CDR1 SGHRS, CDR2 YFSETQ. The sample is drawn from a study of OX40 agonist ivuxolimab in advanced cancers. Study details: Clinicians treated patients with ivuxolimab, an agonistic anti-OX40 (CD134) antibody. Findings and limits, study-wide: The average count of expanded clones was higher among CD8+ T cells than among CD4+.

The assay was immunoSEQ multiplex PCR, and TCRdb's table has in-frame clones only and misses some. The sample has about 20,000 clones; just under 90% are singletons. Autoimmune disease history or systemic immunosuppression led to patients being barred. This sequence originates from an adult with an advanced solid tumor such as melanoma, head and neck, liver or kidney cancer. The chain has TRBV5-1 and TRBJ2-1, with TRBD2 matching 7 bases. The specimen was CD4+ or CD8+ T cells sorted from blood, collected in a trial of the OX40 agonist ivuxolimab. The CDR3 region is CASSLVSSGLGDEQFF. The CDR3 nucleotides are TGCGCCAGCAGCTTGGTGTCTAGCGGACTCGGGGATGAGCAGTTCTTC.